This TCR beta chain stems from a study of T cell repertoires in cytomegalovirus infection. Overall study context: Public signatures in TCR beta pointed to CMV infection and matching HLA type.

The CDR3 is 15 amino acids. Trimming removed 5 bases from V and 7 bases from J, with 20 bases in between. Germline assignment: CDR1 SGHVS and CDR2 FQNEAQ. This clonotype was recorded many times. TCRdb itself ran the reads through MiXCR, one entry per CDR3 protein. The top ten hold roughly 13% of the sample, which has 290,000 or so distinct CDR3 sequences, about 25% seen once. The sequenced sample was PBMCs. The sequence derives from a human donor in good health (CMV status not recorded). Some clones in this sample may be carry-over from other donors' samples. V gene TRBV7-8 combines with J gene TRBJ1-2; perhaps TRBD1 as D (5 bases). The CDR3 nucleotides read TGTGCCAGCAGCCAACGGACATTGCCAATCCGTGGCTACACCTTC. Translated, it gives CASSQRTLPIRGYTF.